This passage covers 27 T cell receptor beta chains from one sample sequenced in a study of shared clonotypes between healthy human individuals. CD45RO-negative CD8 cells positively selected for CCR7 made up the naive population, which excluded terminally differentiated effector memory CD45RA+ cells. Profiling relied on immunoSEQ multiplex PCR, and the TCRdb table lists in-frame clones only, not all of them. The table records around 2.1 million clones, just over 90% of them present only once. What was sequenced was naive CD8+ T cells from PBMCs. Every receptor here comes from a man aged 18 to 29 in good health. Some clones in this sample may be carry-over from other donors' samples.

The chain is built from TRBV9 and TRBJ1-1; D not resolved. Germline CDR1 reads SGDLS; CDR2 reads YYNGEE. Trimming shortened V by 0 bases and J by 5 bases, and 11 bases separated the two germline ends. CDR3 length equals 14 residues. CDR3 protein: CASSVVSDGTEAFF. The CDR3 DNA reads TGTGCCAGCAGCGTAGTTTCCGATGGGACTGAAGCTTTCTTT.

A word on this clone: The sample has other DNA sequences that encode this CDR3 too. CDR3 nucleotide sequence: TGTGCCAGCAGCGTCGGCGGGAACACCTACGAGCAGTACTTC. Amino acid sequence: CASSVGGNTYEQYF. The chain employs TRBV9 and TRBJ2-7; maybe TRBD2 (6 bases). The V and J ends lost 2 bases and 2 bases respectively, with 11 bases between them. From germline, CDR1 is SGDLS and CDR2 YYNGEE. This CDR3 has 14 amino acids.

The chain employs TRBV2 and TRBJ2-7; 10 nucleotides agree with TRBD1. Germline CDR1 SNHLY, CDR2 FYNNEI. V was pared by 6 bases and J by 3 bases, with 5 bases of the junction left unmatched. There are 14 residues in the CDR3. CDR3 nucleotide sequence: TGTGCCAGCAGGGGACAGGGGAAGAGCTACGAGCAGTACTTC. This sequence encodes CASRGQGKSYEQYF.

This clone showed up just a few times. The gene calls are TRBV14 and TRBJ1-1; D perhaps matches TRBD1 (6 bases). CDR3 length: 16 amino acids. Germline lookup yields CDR1 SGHDN and CDR2 FVKESK. The V and J ends lost 3 bases and 1 base respectively, with 15 bases between them. CDR3 in amino acids: CASSHPGVGGNTEAFF. The CDR3 coding sequence is TGTGCCAGCAGCCATCCCGGGGTAGGGGGGAACACTGAAGCTTTCTTT.

The chain joins TRBV15 to TRBJ2-3, with D hard to call. CDR1 is LNHNV, CDR2 YYDKDF, per germline (reference sequence). Trimming took off 2 bases at V and 6 bases at J, with 9 bases between the two ends. The length of the CDR3 is 13 residues. CDR3 bases: TGTGCCACCAGCAGATTTGCACTGGATACGCAGTATTTT. It codes for CATSRFALDTQYF. The full variable domain, rest sourced from reference TRBV15 and TRBJ2-3, is DAMVIQNPRYQVTQFGKPVTLSCSQTLNHNVMYWYQQKSSQAPKLLFHYYDKDFNNEADTPDNFQSRRPNTSFCFLDIRSPGLGDTAMYLCATSRFALDTQYFGPGTRLTVL.

This chain links TRBV5-4 with TRBJ2-5, with 8 bases lining up with TRBD1. J lost 2 bases, V lost 3 bases, and 0 bases had no gene match. This CDR3 contains 13 residues. Germline CDR1 and CDR2: SGHNT and YYREEE (reference sequence). The CDR3 reads CASSWTGQETQYF. CDR3 DNA sequence: TGTGCCAGCAGCTGGACAGGGCAAGAGACCCAGTACTTC.

This chain connects TRBV19 to TRBJ1-5; D gene ambiguous. Trimming cost V 5 bases and J 7 bases, with 9 bases left between them. The CDR3 loop spans 12 amino acids. Germline V gives CDR1 LNHDA, CDR2 SQIVND (reference sequence). CDR3 protein: CASSPERQPQHF. In DNA, the CDR3 is TGTGCCAGTAGTCCCGAGAGGCAGCCCCAGCATTTT.

This chain links TRBV10-3 with TRBJ2-5, with D perhaps matching TRBD2 (6 bases). Germline V gives CDR1 ENHRY, CDR2 SYGVKD. Trimming pared 8 bases from V and 0 bases from J, leaving 13 bases between. This CDR3 comprises 14 residues. In DNA form, the CDR3 reads TGTGCCATCCGGGGGTACAGCGACCAAGAGACCCAGTACTTC. As protein: CAIRGYSDQETQYF.

The chain couples TRBV29-1 to TRBJ1-2; D call uncertain. There are 12 residues in the CDR3. The V gene's germline CDR1 is SQVTM and CDR2 ANQGSEA. Trimming stripped 4 bases from V and 6 bases from J, with 12 bases between. The CDR3 spells CSVVSAKDGYTF. In nucleotides, the CDR3 is TGCAGCGTTGTTTCGGCAAAGGATGGCTACACCTTC.

In DNA form, the CDR3 reads TGTGCCAGCAGCCCGGGGTCGCCAGGAGGTGAAAAACTGTTTTTT. It specifies CASSPGSPGGEKLFF. The rearrangement uses TRBV27 and TRBJ1-4; D unclear. Trimming pared 6 bases from V and 7 bases from J, leaving 18 bases between. The CDR3 has 15 amino acids. From germline, CDR1 is MNHEY and CDR2 SMNVEV (reference sequence).

This clone was counted once. Within the sample, other DNA sequences also encode this same CDR3. The chain is built from TRBV6-5 and TRBJ1-4, with 7 bases that match TRBD1. Looked up from germline, CDR1 is MNHEY and CDR2 is SVGAGI. Losses at the gene ends were 5 bases for V and 1 base for J; bases not matched to a gene: 4. The CDR3 has 15 amino acids. The CDR3 region is CASSPYRGTNEKLFF. Here the CDR3 DNA reads TGTGCCAGCAGTCCTTACAGGGGAACTAATGAAAAACTGTTTTTT.

The genes are TRBV7-9 and TRBJ2-1, with unresolved D. The germline CDR1 and CDR2 sequences are SEHNR and FQNEAQ (reference sequence). V was shortened by 4 bases and J by 7 bases, with 11 bases between the two germline ends. The CDR3 runs to 13 residues. This CDR3 is CASSSQTVNEQFF. Here the CDR3 DNA reads TGTGCCAGCAGCTCACAGACTGTAAATGAGCAGTTCTTC.

The V gene is TRBV5-1, the J gene TRBJ2-1, with 9 bases fitting TRBD2. Germline V gene data show CDR1 as SGHRS and CDR2 as YFSETQ. The ends lost 3 bases at V and 0 bases at J; junction bases unmatched: 10. The CDR3 covers 18 residues. In nucleotides, the CDR3 is TGCGCCAGCAGCTGGCCTACTAGCGGGCCCACCTCCTACAATGAGCAGTTCTTC. Translating it yields CASSWPTSGPTSYNEQFF. The complete variable domain, with remaining parts taken from reference TRBV5-1 and TRBJ2-1, reads KAGVTQTPRYLIKTRGQQVTLSCSPISGHRSVSWYQQTPGQGLQFLFEYFSETQRNKGNFPGRFSGRQFSNSRSEMNVSTLELGDSALYLCASSWPTSGPTSYNEQFFGPGTRLTVL.

This chain connects TRBV27 to TRBJ1-1, with a weak D call TRBD1 (5 bases). CDR1 and CDR2 (germline): MNHEY, SMNVEV (reference sequence). CDR3 size: 15 residues. V was cut by 0 bases and J by 1 base, with 9 bases left in between. As DNA, the CDR3 is TGTGCCAGCAGTTTATCGGGGGTTGGGAACACTGAAGCTTTCTTT. Amino acid sequence: CASSLSGVGNTEAFF.

The chain joins TRBV19 to TRBJ1-1, with D hard to call. The CDR3 spans 13 residues. V dropped 8 bases and J dropped 0 bases, with 10 bases sitting between them. Germline V lookup: CDR1 LNHDA, CDR2 SQIVND (reference sequence). CDR3 bases: TGTGCCAGTCGCCGGCTATTGAACACTGAAGCTTTCTTT. Translating it yields CASRRLLNTEAFF.

V and J are TRBV28 and TRBJ2-2, with D possibly matching TRBD2 (5 bases). Trimming took 8 bases from V and 0 from J, leaving 10 bases between them. In germline, CDR1 is MDHEN, CDR2 SYDVKM. CDR3 length equals 14 residues. This chain's CDR3 is CASLANSNTGELFF. The CDR3 DNA is TGTGCCAGCTTAGCGAATTCGAACACCGGGGAGCTGTTTTTT.

The chain employs TRBV28 and TRBJ2-1; 7 bases are shared with TRBD1. V was clipped by 5 bases and J by 1 base; unmatched bases: 5. The germline V gene has CDR1 MDHEN and CDR2 SYDVKM. CDR3 size: 15 residues. DNA of the CDR3: TGTGCCAGCAGTCTGACAGGGCAATCCTACAATGAGCAGTTCTTC. The encoded protein is CASSLTGQSYNEQFF. The complete variable domain, with remaining parts taken from reference TRBV28 and TRBJ2-1, reads DVKVTQSSRYLVKRTGEKVFLECVQDMDHENMFWYRQDPGLGLRLIYFSYDVKMKEKGDIPEGYSVSREKKERFSLILESASTNQTSMYLCASSLTGQSYNEQFFGPGTRLTVL.

The rearrangement links TRBV5-4 to TRBJ2-3; 8 bases map to TRBD2. V lost 3 bases to trimming and J lost 2 bases; unmatched junction nucleotides: 5. CDR3 length equals 15 residues. Germline V gene lookup returns CDR1 SGHNT and CDR2 YYREEE (reference sequence). The CDR3 region is CASSSLAEFTDTQYF. The DNA of the CDR3 is TGTGCCAGCAGCTCACTAGCGGAGTTCACAGATACGCAGTATTTT.

The chain employs TRBV25-1 and TRBJ2-5, with unresolved D. Matching the DNA end better, TRBJ2-7 makes the J call doubtful. This CDR3 has 12 residues. Per the germline V gene, CDR1 is MGHDK and CDR2 is SYGVNS. The CDR3 here is CASRDGPSEQYF. In nucleotides, the CDR3 is TGTGCCAGCAGGGACGGCCCGAGCGAGCAGTACTTC.

On this clone itself: At the DNA level, this CDR3 is encoded by other sequences in the same sample as well. This rearrangement joins TRBV7-9 to TRBJ1-5, with 7 bases fitting TRBD1. Germline V gives CDR1 SEHNR, CDR2 FQNEAQ (reference sequence). The CDR3 runs to 14 residues. Germline trimming cut 5 bases from V and 3 bases from J; bases unmatched to any gene: 4. This CDR3 reads CASSPGGYNQPQHF. CDR3 sequence (DNA): TGTGCCAGCAGCCCAGGGGGTTACAATCAGCCCCAGCATTTT.

The gene calls are TRBV4-2 and TRBJ2-7; D unresolved. V was pared by 0 bases and J by 5 bases, with 5 bases between. From germline, CDR1 is LGHNA and CDR2 YNFKEQ. The CDR3 runs 12 residues. This CDR3 reads CASSQDTNEQYF. The CDR3 DNA sequence: TGTGCCAGCAGCCAAGACACTAACGAGCAGTACTTC.

The rearrangement joins TRBV4-1 to TRBJ2-2, with a tentative D call TRBD1 (6 bases). Trimming left V 3 bases short and J 6 bases short, with 17 bases between. Germline CDR1 and CDR2: MGHRA and YSYEKL. The CDR3 contains 16 residues. The CDR3 region is CASSQIGTPEAGELFF. As DNA, the CDR3 is TGCGCCAGCAGCCAGATTGGGACACCCGAGGCCGGGGAGCTGTTTTTT.

The rearrangement joins TRBV16 to TRBJ2-7; 7 bases are shared with TRBD2. V gave up 3 bases and J gave up 5 bases; unmatched junction bases: 4. Germline loops: CDR1 KGHSY, CDR2 FQNENV. This CDR3 contains 13 residues. The CDR3 nucleotides are TGTGCCAGCAGCCAGGGCGGGAGCGACGAGCAGTACTTC. This codes for CASSQGGSDEQYF. Full variable domain (missing parts from reference TRBV16 and TRBJ2-7): GEEVAQTPKHLVRGEGQKAKLYCAPIKGHSYVFWYQQVLKNEFKFLISFQNENVFDETGMPKERFSAKCLPNSPCSLEIQATKLEDSAVYFCASSQGGSDEQYFGPGTRLTVT.

The chain links TRBV14 to TRBJ2-2; D is uncertain. CDR3 length: 17 amino acids. V gave up 0 bases and J gave up 4 bases, with 15 bases separating them. CDR1 and CDR2 from the germline V gene are SGHDN and FVKESK. CDR3 DNA: TGTGCCAGCAGCCAAGATGAAAGGGTAGTCCGCACCGGGGAGCTGTTTTTT. It is translated as CASSQDERVVRTGELFF.

The chain recombines TRBV2 with TRBJ2-1; 7 nucleotides align to TRBD2. V was clipped by 5 bases and J by 1 base; unmatched bases: 8. The CDR3 runs to 16 residues. Germline V gives CDR1 SNHLY, CDR2 FYNNEI. CDR3 protein: CASSYGGSGSYNEQFF. The CDR3 bases are TGTGCCAGCAGTTACGGCGGGAGCGGTTCCTACAATGAGCAGTTCTTC.

This clone showed up just a few times. The CDR3 DNA sequence: TGTGCCAGAGGACAGGTAGTTGGTCAGCCCCAGCATTTT. It is translated as CARGQVVGQPQHF. The chain links TRBV6-7 to TRBJ1-5, with TRBD1 matching 7 bases. TRBV6-7 is identified as an open reading frame with a role that is uncertain. The CDR3 runs 13 residues. V dropped 9 bases and J dropped 6; count of bases not matched to a gene: 8.

The chain links TRBV5-1 to TRBJ2-1; TRBD2 might be the D (6 bases). The length of the CDR3 is 19 residues. V lost 0 bases and J 0 bases, leaving 19 bases between the germline ends. Looked up from germline, CDR1 is SGHRS and CDR2 is YFSETQ. This CDR3 is CASSLGGGWTALSYNEQFF. Here the CDR3 DNA reads TGCGCCAGCAGCTTGGGAGGAGGGTGGACGGCACTCTCCTACAATGAGCAGTTCTTC.